Listed here are 26 T cell receptor beta chains from one sample, sequenced in a study of blood T cells in healthy people across ages (dated by TCRdb to between 2014 and 2017). Preparation of the library involved 5' RACE. Sequencing used an Illumina HiSeq 2500. The second PCR ran for about 6 to 12 cycles and used a J-beta primer mix along with a sample-barcoded 5' primer. TCRdb reworked the public reads: Q25 trimming with fastp, MiXCR clone assembly, productive beta chains retained. Records with the same CDR3 protein are collapsed into one entry carrying the most frequent genes and DNA. In all, the sample holds about 1.8 million distinct CDR3 sequences, and less than 50% of those were seen once. The ten biggest clones cover 2.1% of the sample. The sequenced sample consisted of blood. The receptors were gathered from a woman aged 40 to 50 in good health.

The rearrangement uses TRBV15 and TRBJ1-5, with 7 bases identical to TRBD1. This CDR3 contains 16 residues. Germline CDR1 and CDR2: LNHNV and YYDKDF (reference sequence). Losses at the gene ends were 1 base for V and 2 bases for J; bases not matched to a gene: 5. The DNA for the CDR3 is TGTGCCACCAGCAGAGGAACAGGGGTCGGCAATCAGCCCCAGCATTTT. Residues: CATSRGTGVGNQPQHF. The whole variable domain, filled in from reference TRBV15 and TRBJ1-5, reads DAMVIQNPRYQVTQFGKPVTLSCSQTLNHNVMYWYQQKSSQAPKLLFHYYDKDFNNEADTPDNFQSRRPNTSFCFLDIRSPGLGDTAMYLCATSRGTGVGNQPQHFGDGTRLSIL.

This clonotype was counted a few times. The chain has TRBV5-1 and TRBJ2-5; D gene ambiguous. The CDR3 totals 15 residues. Trimming pared 3 bases from V and 4 bases from J, leaving 16 bases between. Germline V lookup: CDR1 SGHRS, CDR2 YFSETQ. The CDR3 sequence is CASSYADLPGETQYF. As DNA, the CDR3 is TGCGCCAGCAGCTACGCGGACCTTCCCGGAGAGACCCAGTACTTC.

V and J are TRBV20-1 and TRBJ2-1; 16 positions agree with TRBD2. This CDR3 has 22 amino acids. V shed 4 bases, J shed 3 bases, and the junction held 21 bases outside the gene matches. Germline lookup yields CDR1 DFQATT and CDR2 SNEGSKA (reference sequence). CDR3 region: CSATGLAGGPVNPPSGYNEQFF. The CDR3 DNA follows: TGCAGTGCTACGGGACTAGCGGGGGGGCCTGTAAACCCACCGTCGGGCTACAATGAGCAGTTCTTC.

This clonotype has only a few counts. The chain uses TRBV7-2 and TRBJ2-1, with a tentative D call TRBD1 (5 bases). V shed 11 bases and J shed 0 bases, with 17 bases lying between them. The CDR3 length is 15 residues. Germline loops: CDR1 SGHTA, CDR2 FQGNSA. CDR3 residues: CAAAQDPSSYNEQFF. The DNA of the CDR3 is TGTGCCGCGGCACAGGACCCCAGCTCCTACAATGAGCAGTTCTTC.

The chain uses TRBV2 and TRBJ2-1; 8 nucleotides agree with TRBD2. The CDR3 extends over 18 amino acids. Germline-derived CDR1 and CDR2 are SNHLY and FYNNEI. Germline trimming cut 6 bases from V and 10 bases from J; bases unmatched to any gene: 23. The CDR3 bases are TGTGCCAGCAGCCGATCCCCCGTAGCGGGGAGTCGCTCGGGGGAGCAGTTCTTC. Amino acid sequence: CASSRSPVAGSRSGEQFF.

About this clonotype: A read error is possible here, since a much larger clone lies one base away. The DNA for the CDR3 is TGTGCCAGCAGACCGGGACAGGGGTCCTACGAGCAGTTCTTC. This codes for CASRPGQGSYEQFF. This chain uses TRBV6-2 or TRBV6-3 with TRBJ2-1; TRBD1 matches 10 bases. This CDR3 region has 14 residues. V was pared by 6 bases and J by 10 bases, with 9 bases of the junction left unmatched. Germline CDR1 is MNHEY and CDR2 is SVGEGT.

V usage is TRBV27 and J usage is TRBJ2-4; 8 bases fit TRBD1. Trimming cost V 5 bases and J 13 bases; bases outside gene matches: 13. Per germline, CDR1 MNHEY and CDR2 SMNVEV (reference sequence). The CDR3 loop spans 14 amino acids. The CDR3 bases are TGTGCCAGCAGTGACTCCGGGACAGGAGTTGCGCAGTACTTC. Amino acid sequence: CASSDSGTGVAQYF.

In its sample, this clonotype was seen a few times. This sequence joins TRBV4-2 and TRBJ2-5; D tentatively reads TRBD1 or TRBD2 (5 bases each). This CDR3 spans 15 amino acids. From germline, CDR1 is LGHNA and CDR2 YNFKEQ. The V end lost 1 base, the J end lost 5 bases, and 14 bases lay between the germline ends. CDR3 coding DNA: TGTGCCAGCAGCCAAGGTGGTAGGGACGGGGAGACCCAGTACTTC. It specifies CASSQGGRDGETQYF.

The gene calls are TRBV14 and TRBJ1-1; possible D gene TRBD1, 5 bases. CDR1 is SGHDN, CDR2 FVKESK, per germline. The germline V and J ends were trimmed by 0 bases and 3 bases, with 8 bases remaining between them. This CDR3 spans 14 amino acids. The CDR3 region is CASSQDLGDTEAFF. CDR3 sequence (DNA): TGTGCCAGCAGCCAAGATTTAGGGGACACTGAAGCTTTCTTT.

The chain links TRBV7-2 to TRBJ2-4; weak D call: TRBD1 (6 bases). Germline values: CDR1 SGHTA, CDR2 FQGNSA. This CDR3 region has 14 residues. Trimming stripped 1 base from V and 4 bases from J, with 8 bases between. The DNA for the CDR3 is TGTGCCAGCAGCTTAGACACAGGGAAAAACATTCAGTACTTC. This codes for CASSLDTGKNIQYF.

This clonotype has a handful of counts. The V call is TRBV5-1, the J call TRBJ2-3; 10 bases agree with TRBD2. Germline trimming cut 5 bases from V and 2 bases from J; bases unmatched to any gene: 5. The CDR3 length is 15 residues. In germline, CDR1 is SGHRS, CDR2 YFSETQ. The CDR3 protein is CASRDLAGDTDTQYF. As DNA, the CDR3 is TGCGCCAGCAGGGACCTAGCGGGGGACACAGATACGCAGTATTTT.

This clonotype was seen only a few times. This chain uses TRBV2 with TRBJ2-1, with D possibly TRBD2 on 5 matching bases. V was trimmed by 1 base and J by 6 bases, leaving 16 bases between them. The CDR3 is 16 residues long. Germline lookup yields CDR1 SNHLY and CDR2 FYNNEI. In DNA, the CDR3 is TGTGCCAGCAGTGAAGGAGAACGGGCGGGCACCAATGAGCAGTTCTTC. Translating gives CASSEGERAGTNEQFF. The variable domain in full, with the rest retrieved from reference TRBV2 and TRBJ2-1, is EPEVTQTPSHQVTQMGQEVILRCVPISNHLYFYWYRQILGQKVEFLVSFYNNEISEKSEIFDDQFSVERPDGSNFTLKIRSTKLEDSAMYFCASSEGERAGTNEQFFGPGTRLTVL.

The V and J genes are TRBV2 and TRBJ2-7, with 9 bases fitting TRBD1. Germline loops: CDR1 SNHLY, CDR2 FYNNEI. V was clipped by 4 bases and J by 5 bases; unmatched bases: 6. CDR3 size: 14 residues. The DNA of the CDR3 is TGTGCCAGCAGTGTAGGGACAGGGAAGGACGAGCAGTACTTC. It translates to CASSVGTGKDEQYF.

This clonotype occurred many times. The genes are TRBV4-1 and TRBJ2-3; D call uncertain. V lost 0 bases to trimming and J lost 2 bases, with 21 bases between them. This CDR3 has 19 residues. CDR1 is MGHRA and CDR2 is YSYEKL in the germline V gene. The CDR3 sequence: CASSQDPVGAAAITDTQYF. The DNA of the CDR3 is TGCGCCAGCAGCCAAGATCCGGTGGGCGCAGCCGCCATCACAGATACGCAGTATTTT.

In its sample, this clonotype was seen many times. The chain carries TRBV4-2 and TRBJ2-1, with D tentatively TRBD2 (6 bases). Trimming pared 4 bases from V and 0 bases from J, leaving 10 bases between. This CDR3 is built from 15 residues. CDR1 and CDR2 (germline): LGHNA, YNFKEQ. CDR3 residues: CASSPSGRSYNEQFF. In DNA form, the CDR3 reads TGTGCCAGCAGCCCGAGCGGGCGCTCCTACAATGAGCAGTTCTTC.

The chain recombines TRBV6-4 with TRBJ2-3; TRBD1 might be the D (6 bases). Germline V gives CDR1 MRHNA, CDR2 SNTAGT. V was clipped by 0 bases and J by 2 bases, with 9 bases between them. The CDR3 is 15 residues long. In DNA, the CDR3 is TGTGCCAGCAGTGACTCTGGACAGACCACAGATACGCAGTATTTT. It is translated as CASSDSGQTTDTQYF.

This chain's CDR3 is CATSDLQGGGSYNEQFF. The CDR3 nucleotides are TGTGCCACCAGTGATTTGCAAGGCGGGGGCTCCTACAATGAGCAGTTCTTC. The rearrangement joins TRBV24-1 to TRBJ2-1, with TRBD2 matching over 7 bases. The V gene's germline CDR1 is KGHDR and CDR2 SFDVKD. The CDR3 spans 17 residues. V lost 0 bases, J lost 0 bases, and 4 bases stayed unmatched.

The chain recombines TRBV7-2 with TRBJ1-1; D not resolved. V was shortened by 5 bases and J by 4 bases, with 14 bases between the two germline ends. The CDR3 has 14 amino acids. Germline CDR1 is SGHTA and CDR2 is FQGNSA. The CDR3 loop is CASSVDLIITEAFF. In nucleotides, the CDR3 is TGTGCCAGCAGCGTAGACCTAATAATCACTGAAGCTTTCTTT.

The J gene is TRBJ1-2, the V gene TRBV25-1, with 10 bases lining up with TRBD1. The germline gives CDR1 MGHDK, CDR2 SYGVNS. Trimming at V came to 3 bases and at J to 7 bases, leaving 5 bases not matched to a gene. The CDR3 has 14 residues. CDR3 DNA: TGTGCCAGCAGTGATTGGGGACAGGGGCGTGGCTACACCTTC. It encodes CASSDWGQGRGYTF.

This clonotype has just a few counts. This chain joins TRBV11-2 and TRBJ2-1; D is unresolved. The V end lost 7 bases, the J end lost 6 bases, and 10 bases lay between the germline ends. This CDR3 spans 12 amino acids. Germline V gene data show CDR1 as SGHAT and CDR2 as FQNNGV. The CDR3: CASTTLGNEQFF. In DNA form, the CDR3 reads TGTGCCAGCACCACCCTGGGCAATGAGCAGTTCTTC.

The V and J genes are TRBV9 and TRBJ2-6; D unclear. Germline V gene data show CDR1 as SGDLS and CDR2 as YYNGEE. There are 17 residues in the CDR3. The V end lost 1 base, the J end lost 3 bases, and 14 bases lay between the germline ends. The CDR3 is CASSVSSRPNGANVLTF. DNA of the CDR3: TGTGCCAGCAGCGTATCCTCTAGACCCAATGGGGCCAACGTCCTGACTTTC.

This sequence joins TRBV6-5 and TRBJ2-1; tentatively, D is TRBD2 (7 bases). With 1 base removed from V and 9 bases from J, the gap between germline ends came to 22 bases. The CDR3 consists of 17 residues. CDR1 MNHEY and CDR2 SVGAGI come from the germline V gene. CDR3 in amino acids: CASSYLLAGPGVGEQFF. CDR3 nucleotides: TGTGCCAGCAGTTACTTGTTAGCGGGTCCAGGGGTCGGTGAGCAGTTCTTC.

This clonotype was detected a few times. The rearrangement links TRBV11-2 to TRBJ1-2, with unresolved D. The V end was cut by 7 bases, the J end by 4 bases, with 10 bases between. Germline V gives CDR1 SGHAT, CDR2 FQNNGV. The CDR3 loop spans 12 amino acids. The CDR3 DNA reads TGTGCCAGCACCTCAATGTCCTATGGCTACACCTTC. This translates into CASTSMSYGYTF. The whole variable domain, remainder taken from reference TRBV11-2 and TRBJ1-2, is EAGVAQSPRYKIIEKRQSVAFWCNPISGHATLYWYQQILGQGPKLLIQFQNNGVVDDSQLPKDRFSAERLKGVDSTLKIQPAKLEDSAVYLCASTSMSYGYTFGSGTRLTVV.

This clonotype was counted a few times. This CDR3 reads CASSPRNSAGGETQYF. The CDR3 DNA follows: TGTGCCAGCAGCCCCCGGAATTCAGCGGGGGGAGAGACCCAGTACTTC. The chain employs TRBV9 and TRBJ2-5; 9 bases align to TRBD2. Germline CDR1 SGDLS, CDR2 YYNGEE. The V gene end was trimmed by 4 bases and the J gene end by 4 bases; junction bases not matched to a gene: 11. This CDR3 is built from 16 residues.

Turning to this clonotype: This may stem from a read error, because a much larger clone lies one nucleotide away. The chain uses TRBV27 and TRBJ2-4; D not resolved. The end of the DNA fits TRBJ2-5 better, so the J call may be wrong. The CDR3 consists of 11 residues. CDR1 MNHEY and CDR2 SMNVEV come from the germline V gene (reference sequence). CDR3 DNA: TGTGCCAGCAAGGTCCCAGAGACCCAGTACTTC. Amino acids: CASKVPETQYF.

V gene TRBV4-2 combines with J gene TRBJ2-3; D is unclear. V was cut by 1 base and J by 0 bases, with 11 bases left in between. The CDR3 length is 16 residues. The germline V gene has CDR1 LGHNA and CDR2 YNFKEQ. In DNA form, the CDR3 reads TGTGCCAGCAGCCAAGCAGCAACGGCTAGCACAGATACGCAGTATTTT. Translating gives CASSQAATASTDTQYF.